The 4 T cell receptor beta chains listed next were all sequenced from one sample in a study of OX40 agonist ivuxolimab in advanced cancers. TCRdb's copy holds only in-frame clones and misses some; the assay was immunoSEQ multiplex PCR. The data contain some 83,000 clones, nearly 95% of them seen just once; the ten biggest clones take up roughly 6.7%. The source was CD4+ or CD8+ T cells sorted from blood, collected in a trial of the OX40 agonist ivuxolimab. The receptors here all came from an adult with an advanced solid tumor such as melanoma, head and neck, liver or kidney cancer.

The CDR3, as DNA: TGCGCCAGCAGCAGGGACAGGGGGAATGAGCAGTTCTTC. This translates into CASSRDRGNEQFF. The chain recombines TRBV5-1 with TRBJ2-1, with 11 bases aligning to TRBD1. From germline, CDR1 is SGHRS and CDR2 YFSETQ. The CDR3 spans 13 residues. V gave up 4 bases and J gave up 7 bases; unmatched junction bases: 1.

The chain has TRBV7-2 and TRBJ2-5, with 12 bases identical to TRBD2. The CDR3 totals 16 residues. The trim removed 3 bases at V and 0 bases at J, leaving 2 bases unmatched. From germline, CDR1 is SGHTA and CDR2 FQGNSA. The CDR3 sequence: CASSFGLAGNQETQYF. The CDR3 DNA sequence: TGTGCCAGCAGCTTCGGACTAGCGGGAAACCAAGAGACCCAGTACTTC.

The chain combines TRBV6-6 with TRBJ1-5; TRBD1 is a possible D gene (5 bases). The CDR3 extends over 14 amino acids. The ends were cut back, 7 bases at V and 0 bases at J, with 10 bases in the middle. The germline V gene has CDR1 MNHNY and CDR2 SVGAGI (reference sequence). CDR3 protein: CASISQGSNQPQHF. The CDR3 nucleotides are TGTGCCAGCATTTCTCAGGGTAGCAATCAGCCCCAGCATTTT.

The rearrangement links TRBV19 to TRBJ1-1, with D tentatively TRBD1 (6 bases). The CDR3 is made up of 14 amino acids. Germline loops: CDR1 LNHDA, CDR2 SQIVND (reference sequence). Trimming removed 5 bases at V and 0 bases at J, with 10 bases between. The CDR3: CASSRGHLNTEAFF. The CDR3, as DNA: TGTGCCAGTAGTCGGGGACACCTGAACACTGAAGCTTTCTTT. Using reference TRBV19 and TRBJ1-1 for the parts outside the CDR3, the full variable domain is DGGITQSPKYLFRKEGQNVTLSCEQNLNHDAMYWYRQDPGQGLRLIYYSQIVNDFQKGDIAEGYSVSREKKESFPLTVTSAQKNPTAFYLCASSRGHLNTEAFFGQGTRLTVV.